This T cell receptor beta chain appears in the sequencing data of a study of PD-1 blockade in classical Hodgkin lymphoma. This clone was observed a few times. Its antigen remains unidentified. Study-level results: Whoever responded completely had baseline diversity much like that seen in newly diagnosed patients.

The CDR3 is made up of 14 amino acids. CDR1 SGHDN and CDR2 FVKESK come from the germline V gene. The V gene lost 0 bases and the J gene lost 2 bases, with 5 bases spanning the gap. Some clones are missing from TCRdb's copy, which holds only in-frame ones; the method was immunoSEQ multiplex PCR. The sample includes around 28,000 clones, approximately 70% seen only once; the top ten take more than 25%. There was relapse after autologous stem cell transplantation in every patient, and there was variation in brentuximab vedotin exposure. The rearrangement links TRBV14 to TRBJ2-1, with D uncertain. The source material was peripheral blood mononuclear cells (PBMCs), sampled before the second cycle of nivolumab. The TCR sequence derives from a human donor with classical Hodgkin lymphoma. The DNA of the CDR3 is TGTGCCAGCAGCCAAGATAGGACCTACAATGAGCAGTTCTTC. The encoded protein is CASSQDRTYNEQFF. Full variable domain (rest looked up from reference TRBV14 and TRBJ2-1): EAGVTQFPSHSVIEKGQTVTLRCDPISGHDNLYWYRRVMGKEIKFLLHFVKESKQDESGMPNNRFLAERTGGTYSTLKVQPAELEDSGVYFCASSQDRTYNEQFFGPGTRLTVL.